This record covers a single T cell receptor (beta chain). The CDR3 extends over 15 amino acids. Germline V gene sequence: CDR1 LGHDT, CDR2 YNNKEL (reference sequence). With 1 base removed from V and 1 base from J, the gap between germline ends came to 9 bases. Profiled with immunoSEQ multiplex PCR; TCRdb holds only in-frame clones, not every one. The table includes over 45,000 clones, about 92% detected once. This sample stems from a study of control samples from healthy donors and cancer patients. The rearrangement links TRBV3-1 (or the pseudogene TRBV3-2) to TRBJ2-3, with D possibly being TRBD2 (6 bases). The specimen was PBMCs. The TCR was taken from a man aged 25 to 40 with colorectal cancer. The CDR3 DNA reads TGTGCCAGCAGCCAAGGAGGACTACGCACAGATACGCAGTATTTT. This codes for CASSQGGLRTDTQYF.